This TCR beta chain was recovered during a study of T cells in localized non-small cell lung cancer. Overall study results and limits: There was higher T cell clonality in uninvolved adjacent lung than in tumor, and it was highest there. Paired adjacent lung recovered a median about 60 of the top 100 tumor clones. Density of T cells in blood, when higher, went with longer overall survival. The tumor had only one region sequenced, so heterogeneity remains possible.

This CDR3 spans 15 amino acids. Trimming cost V 1 base and J 2 bases, with 10 bases left between them. The germline gives CDR1 SGHVS, CDR2 FQNEAQ. Repertoires were generated with immunoSEQ multiplex PCR, while TCRdb's copy carries only in-frame clones and drops some. The table shows about 39,000 clones, with 70% to 80% occurring only once. About this clone itself: Its antigen is currently unknown.

The sample consisted of PBMCs, taken before any cancer treatment. The TCR sequence derives from a woman aged 40-69 years with stage II squamous cell lung carcinoma. This sequence joins TRBV7-8 and TRBJ2-3; a weak D match, TRBD2 (5 bases). CDR3 DNA sequence: TGTGCCAGCAGCTTAGTTGTGGGAGTCACAGATACGCAGTATTTT. Protein: CASSLVVGVTDTQYF.